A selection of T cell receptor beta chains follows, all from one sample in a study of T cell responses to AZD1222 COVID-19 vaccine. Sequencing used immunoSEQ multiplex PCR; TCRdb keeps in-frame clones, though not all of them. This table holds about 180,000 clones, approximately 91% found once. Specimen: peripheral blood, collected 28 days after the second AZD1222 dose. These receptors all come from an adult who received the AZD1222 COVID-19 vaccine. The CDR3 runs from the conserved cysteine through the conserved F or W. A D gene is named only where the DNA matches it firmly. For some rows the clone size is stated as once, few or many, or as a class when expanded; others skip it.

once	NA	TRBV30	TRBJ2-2	TGTGCCTGGAGTGTAGGAGGCACCTACACCGGGGAGCTGTTTTTT	CAWSVGGTYTGELFF
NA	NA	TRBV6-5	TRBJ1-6	TGTGCCAGCAGTCTCTATAATTCACCCCTCCACTTT	CASSLYNSPLHF
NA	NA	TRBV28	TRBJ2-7	TGTGCCAGCAACGCGGGGTCGGACGAGCAGTACTTC	CASNAGSDEQYF
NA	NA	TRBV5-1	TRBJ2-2	TGCGCCAGCAGCTTGGGGGACAACACCGGGGAGCTGTTTTTT	CASSLGDNTGELFF
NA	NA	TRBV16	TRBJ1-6	TGTGCCAGCAGCCCCAGCCGGGGAGCTAATAATTCACCCCTCCACTTT	CASSPSRGANNSPLHF
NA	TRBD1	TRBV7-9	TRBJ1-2	TGTGCCAGCAGCAGGGACAGGGTCAACTATGGCTACACCTTC	CASSRDRVNYGYTF
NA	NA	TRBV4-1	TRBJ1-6	TGCGCCAGCAGCCAAGCGGGGGGACGCAGCTCCTATAATTCACCCCTCCACTTT	CASSQAGGRSSYNSPLHF
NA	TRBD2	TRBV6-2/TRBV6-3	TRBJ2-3	TGTGCCAGCAGTCTTGGGGGGGACCACCCGGATACGCAGTATTTT	CASSLGGDHPDTQYF
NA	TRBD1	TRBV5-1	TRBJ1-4	TGCGCCAGTGGTTCTACCGGGACAGTGAATGAAAAACTGTTTTTT	CASGSTGTVNEKLFF
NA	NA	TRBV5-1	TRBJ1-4	TGCGCCAGCAGCTCTACCGGGACATCAACTAATGAAAAACTGTTTTTT	CASSSTGTSTNEKLFF
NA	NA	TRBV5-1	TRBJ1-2	TGCGCCAGCAGCTTGGGCAGGGGACGAACCTTC	CASSLGRGRTF
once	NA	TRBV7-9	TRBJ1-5	TGTGCCAGCAGCCCGACAGGTACAAATCAGCCCCAGCATTTT	CASSPTGTNQPQHF
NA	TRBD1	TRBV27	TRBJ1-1	TGTGCCAGCAGGTACAGGGGTGGCACTGAAGCTTTCTTT	CASRYRGGTEAFF
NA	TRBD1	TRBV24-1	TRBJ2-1	TGTGCCACCAGTGATTTGCGGGACAGTATGGGTGAGCAGTTCTTC	CATSDLRDSMGEQFF
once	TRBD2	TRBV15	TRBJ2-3	TGTGCCACCAGCAGGAGACTAGCGGAATACACAGATACGCAGTATTTT	CATSRRLAEYTDTQYF
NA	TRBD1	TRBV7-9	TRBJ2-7	TGTGCCAGCAGGTATGGGACAGGGGGCGTCTACGAGCAGTACTTC	CASRYGTGGVYEQYF
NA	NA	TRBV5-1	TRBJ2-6	TGCGCCAGCAGCTCACCGGGTCCCTCTGGGGCCAACGTCCTGACTTTC	CASSSPGPSGANVLTF
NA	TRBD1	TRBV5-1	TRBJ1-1	TGCGCCAGCAGCGCCGGGACAGGGGATTGGGGCACTGAAGCTTTCTTT	CASSAGTGDWGTEAFF
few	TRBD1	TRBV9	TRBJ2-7	TGTGCCAGCAGCACTGCAGGGGGCGCGGGCGAGCAGTACTTC	CASSTAGGAGEQYF
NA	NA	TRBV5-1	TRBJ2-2	TGCGCCAGCAGCTTGGCCAGGGTCAACACCGGGGAGCTGTTTTTT	CASSLARVNTGELFF
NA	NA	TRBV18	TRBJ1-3	TGTGCCAGCTCACCACGGACAGACTCTGGAAACACCATATATTTT	CASSPRTDSGNTIYF
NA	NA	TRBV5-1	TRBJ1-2	TGCGCCAGCAGGGGGTCAGACTATGGCTACACCTTC	CASRGSDYGYTF
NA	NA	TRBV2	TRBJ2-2	TGTGCCAGCAGTGAACAGAGATTGAACACCGGGGAGCTGTTTTTT	CASSEQRLNTGELFF
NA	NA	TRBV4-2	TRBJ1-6	TGTGCCAGCAGCCAAGACTGGGACAAGGAAAATTCACCCCTCCACTTT	CASSQDWDKENSPLHF
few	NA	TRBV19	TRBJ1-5	TGTGCCAGTACCACCTCGCTGGGGAGGGGCCTTGGCAATCAGCCCCAGCATTTT	CASTTSLGRGLGNQPQHF
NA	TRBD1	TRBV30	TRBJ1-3	TGTGCCTGGAGTGTACGGGACAGGAAAAACACCATATATTTT	CAWSVRDRKNTIYF
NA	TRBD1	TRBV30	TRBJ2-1	TGTGCCTGGTATATTACAGGGGGCGCCTACAATGAGCAGTTCTTC	CAWYITGGAYNEQFF
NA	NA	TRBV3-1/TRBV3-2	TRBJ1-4	TGTGCCAGCAGCAAGGGACGGTATGATAATGAAAAACTGTTTTTT	CASSKGRYDNEKLFF
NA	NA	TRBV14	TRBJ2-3	TGTGCCAGCAGCCGGGAGCTAGCTGATACGCAGTATTTT	CASSRELADTQYF
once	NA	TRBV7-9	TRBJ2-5	TGTGCCAGCAGCATCGCGAGAGAACAAGAGACCCAGTACTTC	CASSIAREQETQYF
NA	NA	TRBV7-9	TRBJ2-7	TGTGCCAGCAGCCAGGGATGGTACGAGCAGTACTTC	CASSQGWYEQYF
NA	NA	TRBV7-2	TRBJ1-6	TGTGCCAGCGGACTGCTGGACAGAGATAATTCACCCCTCCACTTT	CASGLLDRDNSPLHF
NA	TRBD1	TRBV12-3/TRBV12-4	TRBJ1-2	TGTGCCAGCAGTTCGGGACAGGGAGGGGGCTACACCTTC	CASSSGQGGGYTF
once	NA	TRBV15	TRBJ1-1	TGTGCCACCAGCAGAGGGCTGGAAGGTAGCGACACTGAAGCTTTCTTT	CATSRGLEGSDTEAFF
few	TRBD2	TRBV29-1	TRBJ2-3	TGCAGCGTTGAAGATTGGCGGGAGGTGTCCACAGATACGCAGTATTTT	CSVEDWREVSTDTQYF
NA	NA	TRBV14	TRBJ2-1	TGTGCCAGCAGCCCGAGGGGGTACAATGAGCAGTTCTTC	CASSPRGYNEQFF
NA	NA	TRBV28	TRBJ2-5	TGTGCCAGCACTCCCGGGGGACTGGAAGAGACCCAGTACTTC	CASTPGGLEETQYF
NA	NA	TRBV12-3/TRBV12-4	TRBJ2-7	TGTGCCAGCACCCGGAGCGAGTCCTACGAGCAGTACTTC	CASTRSESYEQYF
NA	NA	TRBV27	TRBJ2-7	TGTGCCAGCAGCGACAGGTTCTACGAGCAGTACTTC	CASSDRFYEQYF
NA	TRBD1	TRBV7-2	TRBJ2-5	TGTGCCAGCAGCCCTCGGGACAGGGTAGGGGAGACCCAGTACTTC	CASSPRDRVGETQYF
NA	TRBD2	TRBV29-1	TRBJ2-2	TGCAGCGTTGAAACTAGCGGGAGCCTCTTCCGATCGGGCGGGGAGCTGTTTTTT	CSVETSGSLFRSGGELFF
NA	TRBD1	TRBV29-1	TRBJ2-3	TGCAGCGCCAGGACAGGGTCTAAAGATACGCAGTATTTT	CSARTGSKDTQYF
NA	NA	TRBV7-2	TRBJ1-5	TGTGCCAGCAGCTTAACTTCTGGTAGCAATCAGCCCCAGCATTTT	CASSLTSGSNQPQHF
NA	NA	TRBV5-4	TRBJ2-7	TGTGCCAGCAGCCGGGACCCCGCCTACGAGCAGTACTTC	CASSRDPAYEQYF
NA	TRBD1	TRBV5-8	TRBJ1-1	TGTGCCAGCAGCTTCGGGACAGGGACGTGGACTGAAGCTTTCTTT	CASSFGTGTWTEAFF
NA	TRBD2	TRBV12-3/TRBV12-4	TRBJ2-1	TGTGCCAGCACCCCGGGGGGGTTACAGTTCTTC	CASTPGGLQFF
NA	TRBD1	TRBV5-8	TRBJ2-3	TGTGCCAGCAGCTGGGGACAGGGTCGCACAGATACGCAGTATTTT	CASSWGQGRTDTQYF
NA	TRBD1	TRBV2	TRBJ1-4	TGTGCCAGCAGGACCGGGACAGGGAGTGAAAAACTGTTTTTT	CASRTGTGSEKLFF
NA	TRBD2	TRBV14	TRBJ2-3	TGTGCCAGCAGCCAACGTCGCGGGGGGGAAAGGTACCCTAGCACAGATACGCAGTATTTT	CASSQRRGGERYPSTDTQYF
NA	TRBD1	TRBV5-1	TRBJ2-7	TGCGCCAGCAGCTTGGCCCCGGGACAGCGAAATCCAGTCTACGAGCAGTACTTC	CASSLAPGQRNPVYEQYF
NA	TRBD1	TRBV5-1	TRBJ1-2	TGCGCCAGCAGCCAGCAGGGGGCGAGCTATGGCTACACCTTC	CASSQQGASYGYTF
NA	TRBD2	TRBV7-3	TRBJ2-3	TGTGCCAGCAGCCGACCGGGACTAGCGGGAGCAAGCACAGATACGCAGTATTTT	CASSRPGLAGASTDTQYF
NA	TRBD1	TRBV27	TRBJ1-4	TGTGCCAGCAGACGATCGGGACAGGGGCAGGAAAAACTGTTTTTT	CASRRSGQGQEKLFF
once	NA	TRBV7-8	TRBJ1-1	TGTGCCAGCAGCTTACCTCAGGGTTTGAACACTGAAGCTTTCTTT	CASSLPQGLNTEAFF
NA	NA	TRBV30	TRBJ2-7	TGTGCCTGGAGTGTCCGGGGGAGAGGGAGCCAGTACTTC	CAWSVRGRGSQYF